This paragraph covers one TCR beta chain sequence. This sample stems from a study of cytomegalovirus exposure and HLA in healthy donors. Study details: Earlier work reported some 110 million unique TCR beta sequences from approximately 180 million T cells.

Germline-derived CDR1 and CDR2 are MNHEY and SMNVEV (reference sequence). CDR3 length equals 14 residues. Trimming removed 2 bases at V and 1 base at J, with 9 bases between. The primer mix had 60 Vbeta and 13 Jbeta primers. The repertoire was sequenced with immunoSEQ multiplex PCR; TCRdb's copy has only in-frame clones and lacks some. The sample shows fewer than 150,000 clones, roughly 75% of them seen only once. There was no recording of CMV serostatus for this donor. Sequencing was done on a sample of PBMCs. This chain joins TRBV27 and TRBJ2-7; TRBD2 might be the D (5 bases). The TCR originated in a man aged 25 to 40 in good health. The CDR3 DNA reads TGTGCCAGCAGTTTAGCGGGCCCTTCCTACGAGCAGTACTTC. Its translation is CASSLAGPSYEQYF.